This T cell receptor (beta chain) was recorded in a study of cytomegalovirus exposure and HLA in healthy donors. The wider study: An analysis done earlier identified approximately 120 million unique TCR beta sequences from about 180 million T cells. Findings and caveats of the study: Among the CMV-associated chains, a few were confirmed in vitro as specific for CMV antigens. Listed as cytomegalovirus-associated were 150 or so TCR beta chains.

V dropped 7 bases and J dropped 2 bases, with 18 bases sitting between them. The germline V gene encodes CDR1 MDHEN and CDR2 SYDVKM. The CDR3 covers 15 residues. PCR used 60 Vbeta primers and 13 Jbeta primers. Produced via immunoSEQ multiplex PCR; TCRdb's table is partial and in-frame only. In all, the sample yields 60,000 to 65,000 clones. As concerns this clone: Its antigen remains unidentified.

This clonotype was sampled from a woman between 18 and 30 years old in good health and CMV-seronegative. This chain links TRBV28 with TRBJ2-7; a possible D gene is TRBD2 (5 bases). Sequenced input: PBMCs. The chain's CDR3 is CASTPGVKIPYEQYF. The CDR3 nucleotides are TGTGCCAGCACCCCCGGGGTCAAGATCCCCTACGAGCAGTACTTC. The full variable domain, with the rest looked up from reference TRBV28 and TRBJ2-7, is DVKVTQSSRYLVKRTGEKVFLECVQDMDHENMFWYRQDPGLGLRLIYFSYDVKMKEKGDIPEGYSVSREKKERFSLILESASTNQTSMYLCASTPGVKIPYEQYFGPGTRLTVT.